This TCR beta chain originates from a study of blood T cell repertoires in COVID-19. In the study's own analysis: Counts of nucleated cells, estimated from reference gene primer amplification, were obtained. TCRdb's table, derived via immunoSEQ multiplex PCR, lists solely in-frame clones and lacks some. The V and J calls and clone size were taken over from that table, and D and trimming were inferred from the DNA. The sample includes around 110,000 clones, over 65% seen only once; the top ten take around 4.5%. Unmatched junction bases numbered 4, after V lost 5 bases and J lost 4 bases. Germline V lookup: CDR1 SGHTA, CDR2 FQGTGA. CDR3 length: 15 amino acids.

The sequenced sample consisted of peripheral blood. This clonotype originated in a woman aged 70-85 years with acute or convalescent COVID-19. V gene TRBV7-3 combines with J gene TRBJ2-5, with TRBD2 matching 13 bases. The CDR3 coding sequence is TGTGCCAGCAGCCTACTAGCGGGGGGGCTAGAGACCCAGTACTTC. This sequence encodes CASSLLAGGLETQYF.